Listed below are T cell receptor beta chains from one sample, sequenced in a study of cytomegalovirus exposure and HLA in healthy donors. The method was immunoSEQ multiplex PCR; TCRdb's version includes in-frame clones alone and lacks a portion of them. The profile shows some 110,000 clones, over 60% of them singletons. Sequenced material: PBMCs. Source of these receptors: a man aged 25-45 years in good health and CMV-seropositive. Both conserved end residues are part of each CDR3. D genes are given only for firm matches. A row's size may be missing; if present it is once, few, many or a size class.

>TRBD1|NA|TRBJ1-1|TRBV5-3
CARSLDREEAFF
>TRBD1|NA|TRBJ2-1|TRBV20-1
CSTMQGVEQFF
>TRBD2|few|TRBJ2-7|TRBV4-3
CASSLSGGAGEQYF
>TRBD2|NA|TRBJ2-1|TRBV5-1
CASSDQRGGSYNEQFF
>NA|NA|TRBJ2-7|TRBV7-2
CASRGGSTYEQYF
>NA|NA|TRBJ1-2|TRBV19
CASIPGGFVAGYTF
>NA|NA|TRBJ2-7|TRBV5-1
CASSFGYEQYF
>NA|NA|TRBJ2-2|TRBV6-1
CASSADSLNTGELFF
>NA|NA|TRBJ2-3|TRBV7-6
CASSLRHLTDTQYF
>TRBD1|NA|TRBJ2-2|TRBV6-4
CASTSGQGANTGELFF
>NA|NA|TRBJ1-4|TRBV6-6
CASGGDSDEKLFF
>NA|NA|TRBJ1-4|TRBV15
CATSRDRQANEKLFF
>NA|NA|TRBJ2-7|TRBV9
CASTPGIEGAYEQYF
>TRBD1|NA|TRBJ2-6|TRBV28
CASTRQGPLSGANVLTF
>NA|NA|TRBJ1-2|TRBV7-2
CASSFVGADGYTF
>NA|NA|TRBJ1-1|TRBV10-3
CATASGGYTEAFF
>TRBD2|NA|NA|TRBV2
CASTPRGTRSVYEQYF
>NA|NA|TRBJ2-3|TRBV5-4
CASSFPLSTDTQYF